This T cell receptor (beta chain) was identified in a study of T cell repertoires in cytomegalovirus infection. TCRdb itself ran the reads through MiXCR, one entry per CDR3 protein. Here the sample spans 170,000 or so distinct CDR3 sequences, 13% to 15% being singletons. Per the germline V gene, CDR1 is MNHEY and CDR2 is SVGEGT. Trimming took off 10 bases at V and 1 base at J, with 20 bases between the two ends. This CDR3 is 15 amino acids long. The sample taken for sequencing was PBMCs. The rearrangement links TRBV6-2 or TRBV6-3 to TRBJ2-7; maybe TRBD2 (6 bases). The sequence was obtained from a human donor in good health (CMV status not recorded). Some clones in this sample may be carry-over from other donors' samples. The CDR3 spells CATLPAGYQSYEQYF. The CDR3 region has the DNA TGTGCCACCCTCCCAGCGGGTTACCAATCCTACGAGCAGTACTTC.